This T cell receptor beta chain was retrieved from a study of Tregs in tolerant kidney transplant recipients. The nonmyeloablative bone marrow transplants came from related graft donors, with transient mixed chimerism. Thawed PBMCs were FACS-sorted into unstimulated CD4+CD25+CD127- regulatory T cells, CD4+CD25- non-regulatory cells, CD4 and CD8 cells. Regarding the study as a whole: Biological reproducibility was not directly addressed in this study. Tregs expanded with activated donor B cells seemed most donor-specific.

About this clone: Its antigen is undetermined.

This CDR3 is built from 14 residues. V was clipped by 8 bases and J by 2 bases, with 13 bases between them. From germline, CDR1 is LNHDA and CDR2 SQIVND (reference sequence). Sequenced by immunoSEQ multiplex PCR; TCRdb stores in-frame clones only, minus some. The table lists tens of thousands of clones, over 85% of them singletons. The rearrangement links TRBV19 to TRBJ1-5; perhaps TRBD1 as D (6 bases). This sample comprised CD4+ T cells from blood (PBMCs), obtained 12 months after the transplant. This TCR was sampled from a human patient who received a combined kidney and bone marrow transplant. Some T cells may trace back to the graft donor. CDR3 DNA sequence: TGTGCCAGTGTGTGGGGGCGCGGCAATCAGCCCCAGCATTTT. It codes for CASVWGRGNQPQHF.